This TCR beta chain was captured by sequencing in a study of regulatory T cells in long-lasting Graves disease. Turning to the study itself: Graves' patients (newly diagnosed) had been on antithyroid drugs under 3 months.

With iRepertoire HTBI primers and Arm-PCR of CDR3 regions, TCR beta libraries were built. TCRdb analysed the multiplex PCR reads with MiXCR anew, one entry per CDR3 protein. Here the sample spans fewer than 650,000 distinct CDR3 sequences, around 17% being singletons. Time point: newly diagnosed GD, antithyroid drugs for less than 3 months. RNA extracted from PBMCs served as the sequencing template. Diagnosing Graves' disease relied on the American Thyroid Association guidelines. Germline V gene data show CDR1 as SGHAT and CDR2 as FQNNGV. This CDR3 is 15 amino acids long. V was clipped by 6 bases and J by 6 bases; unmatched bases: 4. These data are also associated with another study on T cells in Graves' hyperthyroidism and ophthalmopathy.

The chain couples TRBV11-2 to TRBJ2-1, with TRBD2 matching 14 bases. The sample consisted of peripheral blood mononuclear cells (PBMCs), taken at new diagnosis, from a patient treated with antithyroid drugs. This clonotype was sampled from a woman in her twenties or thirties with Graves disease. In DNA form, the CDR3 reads TGTGCCAGCAGTATAGGACTAGCGGGAGGCAATGAGCAGTTCTTC. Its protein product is CASSIGLAGGNEQFF.